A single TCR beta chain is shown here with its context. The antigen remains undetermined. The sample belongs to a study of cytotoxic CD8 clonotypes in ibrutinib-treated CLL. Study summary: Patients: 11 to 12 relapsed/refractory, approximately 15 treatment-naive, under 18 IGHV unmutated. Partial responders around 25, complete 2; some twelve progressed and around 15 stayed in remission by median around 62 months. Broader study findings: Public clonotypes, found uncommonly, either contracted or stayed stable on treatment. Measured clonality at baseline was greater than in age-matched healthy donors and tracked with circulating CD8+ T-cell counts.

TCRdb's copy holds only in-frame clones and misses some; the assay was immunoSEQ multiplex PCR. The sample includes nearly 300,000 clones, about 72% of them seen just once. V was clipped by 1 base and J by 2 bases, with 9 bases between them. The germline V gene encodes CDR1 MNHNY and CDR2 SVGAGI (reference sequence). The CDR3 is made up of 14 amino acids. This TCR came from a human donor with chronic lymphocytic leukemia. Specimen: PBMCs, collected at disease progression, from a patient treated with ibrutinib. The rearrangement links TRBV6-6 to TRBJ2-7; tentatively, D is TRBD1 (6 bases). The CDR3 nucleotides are TGTGCCAGCAGTTACTTAGGACAGCCCTACGAGCAGTACTTC. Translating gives CASSYLGQPYEQYF.